The T cell receptor (beta chain) under discussion was sequenced for a study of shared clonotypes between healthy human individuals. General study findings and limits: When naive CD4 clonotypes were compared across several donors, approximately 5% were shared.

Germline-derived CDR1 and CDR2 are MNHNY and SVGAGI (reference sequence). This CDR3 has 14 amino acids. V shed 5 bases and J 7 bases; nucleotides not matched to a gene: 8. Only in-frame clones appear in the TCRdb table, and some are missing; sequencing was by immunoSEQ multiplex PCR. The sample lists roughly 520,000 clones; about 96% were seen once. This clone was detected once. Its antigen is not known. Input material: naive CD4+ T cells sorted from blood. The subset here: CD45RA+ positively selected. The chain couples TRBV6-6 to TRBJ2-1; TRBD2 agrees at 7 bases. This sequence originates from a young woman in good health. The CDR3 reads CASSPWEGMNEQFF. DNA of the CDR3: TGTGCCAGCAGTCCCTGGGAGGGAATGAATGAGCAGTTCTTC.